This record covers a single T cell receptor beta chain. This sample is drawn from a study of blood T cell repertoires in COVID-19. Turning to the study itself: Acute and convalescent COVID-19 specimens originated in the United States, Italy and Spain. T cells, B-cell-depleted T cells, or PBMCs provided the cDNA or gDNA that served as material.

The CDR3 totals 15 residues. Trimming cost V 1 base and J 4 bases; bases outside gene matches: 4. CDR1 is KGHSH, CDR2 LQKENI, per germline. Original data processing: Amplified reference gene primers provided the basis for estimating nucleated cell counts. Produced via immunoSEQ multiplex PCR; TCRdb's table is partial and in-frame only. V and J calls and clone size come straight from that table; D and trimming were deduced from the DNA. The sample shows around 83,000 clones, roughly 91% of them seen only once. The chain is built from TRBV18 and TRBJ1-3; 7 bases agree with TRBD1. This TCR was recovered from a man between 65 and 79 years old with active or convalescent COVID-19. The sequencing sample was made of peripheral blood. CDR3 amino acids: CASSPRQGEGNTIYF. CDR3 DNA sequence: TGTGCCAGCTCACCACGACAGGGAGAAGGAAACACCATATATTTT.